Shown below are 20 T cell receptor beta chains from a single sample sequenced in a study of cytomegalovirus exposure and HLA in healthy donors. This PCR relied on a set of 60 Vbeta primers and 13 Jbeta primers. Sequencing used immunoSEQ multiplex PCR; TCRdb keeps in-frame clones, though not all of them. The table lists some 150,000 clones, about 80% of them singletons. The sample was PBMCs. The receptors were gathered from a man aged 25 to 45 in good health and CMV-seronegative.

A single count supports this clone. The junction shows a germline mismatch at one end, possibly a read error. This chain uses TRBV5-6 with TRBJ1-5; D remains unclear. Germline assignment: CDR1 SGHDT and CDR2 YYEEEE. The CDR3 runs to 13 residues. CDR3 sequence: CARSFTVDQPQHF. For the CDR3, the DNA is TGTGCCCGCAGCTTTACAGTCGACCAGCCCCAGCATTTT.

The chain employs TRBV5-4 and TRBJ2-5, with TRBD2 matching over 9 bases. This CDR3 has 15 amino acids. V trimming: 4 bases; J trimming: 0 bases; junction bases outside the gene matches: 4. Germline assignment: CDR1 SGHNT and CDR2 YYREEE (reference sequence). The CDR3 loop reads CASSVSGGHQETQYF. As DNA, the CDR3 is TGTGCCAGCAGCGTTAGCGGGGGCCACCAAGAGACCCAGTACTTC.

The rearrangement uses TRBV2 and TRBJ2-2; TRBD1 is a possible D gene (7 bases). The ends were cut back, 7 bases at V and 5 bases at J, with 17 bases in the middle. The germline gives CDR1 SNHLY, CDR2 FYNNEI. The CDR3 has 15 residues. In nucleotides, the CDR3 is TGTGCCAGCACCACGGACAGGAGGGGAACCGGGGAGCTGTTTTTT. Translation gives CASTTDRRGTGELFF. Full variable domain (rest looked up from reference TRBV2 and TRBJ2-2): EPEVTQTPSHQVTQMGQEVILRCVPISNHLYFYWYRQILGQKVEFLVSFYNNEISEKSEIFDDQFSVERPDGSNFTLKIRSTKLEDSAMYFCASTTDRRGTGELFFGEGSRLTVL.

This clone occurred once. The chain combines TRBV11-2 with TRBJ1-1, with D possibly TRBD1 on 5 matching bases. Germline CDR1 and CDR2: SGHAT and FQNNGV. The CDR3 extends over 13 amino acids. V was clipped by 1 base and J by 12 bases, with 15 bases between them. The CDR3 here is CASSLGVTATTFF. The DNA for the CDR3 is TGTGCCAGCAGCTTAGGGGTGACAGCTACAACTTTCTTT.

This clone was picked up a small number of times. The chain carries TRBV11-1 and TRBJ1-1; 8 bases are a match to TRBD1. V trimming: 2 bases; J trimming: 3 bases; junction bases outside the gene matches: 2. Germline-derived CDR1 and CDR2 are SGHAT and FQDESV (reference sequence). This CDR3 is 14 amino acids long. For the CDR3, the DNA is TGTGCCAGCAGCTTACACAGGGGGGACACTGAAGCTTTCTTT. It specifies CASSLHRGDTEAFF.

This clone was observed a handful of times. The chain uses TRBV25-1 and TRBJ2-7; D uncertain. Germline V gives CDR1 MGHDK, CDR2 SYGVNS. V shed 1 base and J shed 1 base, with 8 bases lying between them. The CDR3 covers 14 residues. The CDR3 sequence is CASSELSESYEQYF. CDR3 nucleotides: TGTGCCAGCAGTGAATTATCCGAGTCCTACGAGCAGTACTTC.

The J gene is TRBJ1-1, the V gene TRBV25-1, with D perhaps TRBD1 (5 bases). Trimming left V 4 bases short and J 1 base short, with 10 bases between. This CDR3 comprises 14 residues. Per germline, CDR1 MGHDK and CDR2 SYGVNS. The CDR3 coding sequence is TGTGCCAGCAGTGCCCCCAGGGCGAACACTGAAGCTTTCTTT. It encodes CASSAPRANTEAFF.

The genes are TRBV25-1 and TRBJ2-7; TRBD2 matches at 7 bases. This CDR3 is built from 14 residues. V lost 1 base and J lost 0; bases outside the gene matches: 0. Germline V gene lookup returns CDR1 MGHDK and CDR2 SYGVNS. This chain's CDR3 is CASSEWGGSYEQYF. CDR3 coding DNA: TGTGCCAGCAGTGAATGGGGGGGCTCCTACGAGCAGTACTTC.

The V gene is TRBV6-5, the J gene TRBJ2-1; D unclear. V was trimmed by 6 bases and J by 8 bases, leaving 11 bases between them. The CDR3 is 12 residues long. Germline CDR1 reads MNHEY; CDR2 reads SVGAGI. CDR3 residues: CASSHYADEQFF. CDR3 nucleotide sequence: TGTGCCAGCAGCCACTACGCGGATGAGCAGTTCTTC.

The CDR3 nucleotides are TGTGCCAGCAGCCCTCTCGGGACTAGCGGGAGGGGGGAGCTGTTTTTT. It translates to CASSPLGTSGRGELFF. The V and J genes are TRBV7-3 and TRBJ2-2, with 15 bases that match TRBD2. The V gene's germline CDR1 is SGHTA and CDR2 FQGTGA. With 5 bases clipped from V and 8 bases from J, the junction kept 6 bases outside the gene matches. CDR3 size: 16 residues.

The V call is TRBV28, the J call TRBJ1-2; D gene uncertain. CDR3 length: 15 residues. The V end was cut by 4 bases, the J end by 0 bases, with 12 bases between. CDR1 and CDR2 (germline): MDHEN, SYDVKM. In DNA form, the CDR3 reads TGTGCCAGCAGTTCCTTAGCCGGAGCTAACTATGGCTACACCTTC. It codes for CASSSLAGANYGYTF.

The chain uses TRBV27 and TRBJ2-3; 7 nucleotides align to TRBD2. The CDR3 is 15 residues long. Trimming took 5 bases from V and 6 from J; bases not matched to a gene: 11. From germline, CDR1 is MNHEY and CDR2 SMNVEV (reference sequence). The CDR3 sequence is CASSLQDLGGDTQYF. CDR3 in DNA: TGTGCCAGCAGTCTACAGGACTTGGGAGGGGATACGCAGTATTTT.

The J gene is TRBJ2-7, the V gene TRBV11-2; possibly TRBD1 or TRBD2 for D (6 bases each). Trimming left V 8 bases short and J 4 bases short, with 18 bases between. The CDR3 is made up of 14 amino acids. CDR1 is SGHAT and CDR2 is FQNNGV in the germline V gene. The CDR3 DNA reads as TGTGCCAGCCGTTTAGGGGGGCCAGGATACGAGCAGTACTTC. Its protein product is CASRLGGPGYEQYF.

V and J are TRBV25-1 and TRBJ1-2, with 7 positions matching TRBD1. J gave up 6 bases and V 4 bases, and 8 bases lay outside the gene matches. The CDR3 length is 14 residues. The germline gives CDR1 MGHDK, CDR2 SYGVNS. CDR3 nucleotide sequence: TGTGCCAGCAGTGTGACAGGGTTCCGGGATGGCTACACCTTC. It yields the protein CASSVTGFRDGYTF.

Written as DNA, the CDR3 is TGTGCCAGCAGCTTATGGATTGGCGGAACTAGCACAGATACGCAGTATTTT. Translated, it gives CASSLWIGGTSTDTQYF. The chain carries TRBV7-2 and TRBJ2-3, with unresolved D. The germline CDR1 and CDR2 sequences are SGHTA and FQGNSA. CDR3 size: 17 residues. The germline V and J ends were trimmed by 2 bases and 0 bases, with 15 bases remaining between them.

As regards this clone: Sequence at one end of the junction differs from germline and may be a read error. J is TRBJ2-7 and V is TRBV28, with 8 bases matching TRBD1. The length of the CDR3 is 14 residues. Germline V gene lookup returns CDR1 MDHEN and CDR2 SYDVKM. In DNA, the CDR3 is TGTGCCAGCAGCCGGGACAGGACCACATACGAGCAGTGCTTC. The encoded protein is CASSRDRTTYEQCF.

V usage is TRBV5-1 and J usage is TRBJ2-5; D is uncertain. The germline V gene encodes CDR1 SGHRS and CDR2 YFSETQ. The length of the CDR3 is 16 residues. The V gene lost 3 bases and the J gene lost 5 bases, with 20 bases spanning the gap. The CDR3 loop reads CASSWIGDTARETQYF. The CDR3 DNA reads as TGCGCCAGCAGCTGGATTGGCGACACGGCAAGGGAGACCCAGTACTTC. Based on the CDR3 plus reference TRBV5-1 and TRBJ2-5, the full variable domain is KAGVTQTPRYLIKTRGQQVTLSCSPISGHRSVSWYQQTPGQGLQFLFEYFSETQRNKGNFPGRFSGRQFSNSRSEMNVSTLELGDSALYLCASSWIGDTARETQYFGPGTRLLVL.

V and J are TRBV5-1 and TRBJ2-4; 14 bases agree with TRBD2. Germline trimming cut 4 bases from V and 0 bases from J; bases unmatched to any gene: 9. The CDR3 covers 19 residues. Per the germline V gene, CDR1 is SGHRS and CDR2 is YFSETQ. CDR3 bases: TGCGCCAGCAGCCAGGGACTAGCGGGGGTCCAACAAGCCAAAAACATTCAGTACTTC. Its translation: CASSQGLAGVQQAKNIQYF.

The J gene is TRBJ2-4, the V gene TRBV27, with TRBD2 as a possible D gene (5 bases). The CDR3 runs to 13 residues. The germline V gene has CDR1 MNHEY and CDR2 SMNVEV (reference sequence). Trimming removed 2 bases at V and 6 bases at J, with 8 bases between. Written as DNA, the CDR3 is TGTGCCAGCAGTTTAGTGGGGAGAAACATTCAGTACTTC. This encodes CASSLVGRNIQYF.

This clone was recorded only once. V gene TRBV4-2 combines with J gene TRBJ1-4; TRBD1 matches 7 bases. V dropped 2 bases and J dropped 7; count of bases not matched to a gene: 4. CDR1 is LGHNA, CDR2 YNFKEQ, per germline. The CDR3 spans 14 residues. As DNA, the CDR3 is TGTGCCAGCAGCCAATCAAACAGGGGTGAAAAACTGTTTTTT. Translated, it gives CASSQSNRGEKLFF.